The TCR beta chain described here comes from a study of identical twins. TCRdb fed the 5' RACE reads into MiXCR, producing one record per CDR3 protein. This sample has roughly 720,000 distinct CDR3 sequences, with 18% found just once. A few counts support this clonotype. The target antigen is unknown. Trimming took 5 bases from V and 7 from J; bases not matched to a gene: 6. Germline V gives CDR1 LNHNV, CDR2 YYDKDF (reference sequence). This CDR3 spans 14 amino acids. Study-wide findings and caveats: Insertions were fewer in abundant cord blood beta clonotypes, whereas memory repertoires showed none of this pattern.

These data also featured in a second study, about T cells expressing NK-cell markers. As that report states: Among eight sequenced donors, seven carried HCMV seropositivity while one was seronegative.

This TCR came from a woman between 18 and 29 years old in good health. The sequenced sample was PBMCs. This chain joins TRBV15 and TRBJ1-5, with 9 bases lining up with TRBD1. The CDR3 region is CATSSDRGDQPQHF. In nucleotides, the CDR3 is TGTGCCACCAGCTCGGACAGGGGAGACCAGCCCCAGCATTTT. Full variable domain (rest looked up from reference TRBV15 and TRBJ1-5): DAMVIQNPRYQVTQFGKPVTLSCSQTLNHNVMYWYQQKSSQAPKLLFHYYDKDFNNEADTPDNFQSRRPNTSFCFLDIRSPGLGDTAMYLCATSSDRGDQPQHFGDGTRLSIL.